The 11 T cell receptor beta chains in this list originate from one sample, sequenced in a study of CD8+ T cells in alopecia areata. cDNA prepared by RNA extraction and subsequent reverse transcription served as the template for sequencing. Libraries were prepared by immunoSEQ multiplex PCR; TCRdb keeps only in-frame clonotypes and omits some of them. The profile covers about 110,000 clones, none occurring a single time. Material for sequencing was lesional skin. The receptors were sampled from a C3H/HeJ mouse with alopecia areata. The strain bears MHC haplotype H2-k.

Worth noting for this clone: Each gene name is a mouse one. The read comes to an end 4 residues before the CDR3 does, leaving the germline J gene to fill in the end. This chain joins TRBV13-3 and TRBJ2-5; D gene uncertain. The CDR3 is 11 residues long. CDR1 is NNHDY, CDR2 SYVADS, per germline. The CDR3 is CASSTEDTQYF. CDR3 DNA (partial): TGTGCCAGCAGTACAGAAGAC. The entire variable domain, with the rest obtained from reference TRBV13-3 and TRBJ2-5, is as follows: EAAVTQSPRSKVAVTGGKVTLSCHQTNNHDYMYWYRQDTGHGLRLIHYSYVADSTEKGDIPDGYKASRPSQENFSLILELASLSQTAVYFCASSTEDTQYFGPGTRLLVL.

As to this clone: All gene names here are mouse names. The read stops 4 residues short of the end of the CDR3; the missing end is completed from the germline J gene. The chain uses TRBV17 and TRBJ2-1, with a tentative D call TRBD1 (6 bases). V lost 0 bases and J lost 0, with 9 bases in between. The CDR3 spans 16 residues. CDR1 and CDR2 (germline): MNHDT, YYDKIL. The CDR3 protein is CASSRDGQTNYAEQFF. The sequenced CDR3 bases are TGTGCTAGCAGTAGAGATGGACAGACTAACTATGCT. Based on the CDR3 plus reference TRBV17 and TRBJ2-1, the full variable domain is DTTVKQNPRYKLARVGKPVNLICSQTMNHDTMYWYQKKPNQAPKLLLFYYDKILNREADTFEKFQSSRPNNSFCSLYIGSAGLEYSAMYLCASSRDGQTNYAEQFFGPGTRLTVL.

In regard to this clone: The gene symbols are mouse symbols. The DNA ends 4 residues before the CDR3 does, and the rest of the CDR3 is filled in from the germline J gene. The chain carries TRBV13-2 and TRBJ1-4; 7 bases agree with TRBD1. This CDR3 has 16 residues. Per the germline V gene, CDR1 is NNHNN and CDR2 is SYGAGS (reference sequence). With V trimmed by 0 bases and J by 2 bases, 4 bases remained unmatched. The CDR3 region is CASGDGAGQSNERLFF. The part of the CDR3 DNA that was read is TGTGCCAGCGGTGATGGGGCGGGACAGTCCAACGAA.

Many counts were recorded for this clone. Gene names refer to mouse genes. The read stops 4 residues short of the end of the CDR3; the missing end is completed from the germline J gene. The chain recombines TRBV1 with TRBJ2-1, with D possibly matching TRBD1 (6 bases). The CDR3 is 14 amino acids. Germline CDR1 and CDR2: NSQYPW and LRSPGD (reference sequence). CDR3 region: CTCSAPRGGAEQFF. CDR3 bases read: TGCACCTGCAGTGCACCCAGGGGAGGCGCT.

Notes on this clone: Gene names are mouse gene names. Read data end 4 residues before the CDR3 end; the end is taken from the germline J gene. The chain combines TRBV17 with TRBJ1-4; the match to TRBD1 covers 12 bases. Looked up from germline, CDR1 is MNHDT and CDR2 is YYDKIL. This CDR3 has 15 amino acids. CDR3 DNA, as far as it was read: TGTGCTAGCACCCCCGGGACAGGGGGCACCGAA. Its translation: CASTPGTGGTE. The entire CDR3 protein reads CASTPGTGGTERLFF.

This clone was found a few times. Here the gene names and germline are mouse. The CDR3 DNA, read in part, is TGTGCCAGCAGTGATTCCGGGACAGGGACTAGTGCAGAA. Amino acids: CASSDSGTGTSAE. From start to end, the CDR3 is CASSDSGTGTSAETLYF. V is TRBV13-3 and J is TRBJ2-3, with 9 bases fitting TRBD1. The read comes to an end 4 residues before the CDR3 does, leaving the germline J gene to fill in the end. Germline loops: CDR1 NNHDY, CDR2 SYVADS. J gave up 0 bases and V 1 base, and 6 bases lay outside the gene matches. The CDR3 contains 17 residues.

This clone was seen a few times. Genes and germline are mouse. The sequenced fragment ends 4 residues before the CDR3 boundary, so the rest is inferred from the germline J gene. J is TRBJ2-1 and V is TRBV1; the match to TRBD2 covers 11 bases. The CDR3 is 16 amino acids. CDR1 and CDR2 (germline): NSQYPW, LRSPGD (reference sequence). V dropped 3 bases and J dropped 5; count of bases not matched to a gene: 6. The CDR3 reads CTCSAGLGGWDAEQFF. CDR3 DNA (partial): TGCACCTGCAGTGCCGGACTGGGGGGATGGGATGCT.

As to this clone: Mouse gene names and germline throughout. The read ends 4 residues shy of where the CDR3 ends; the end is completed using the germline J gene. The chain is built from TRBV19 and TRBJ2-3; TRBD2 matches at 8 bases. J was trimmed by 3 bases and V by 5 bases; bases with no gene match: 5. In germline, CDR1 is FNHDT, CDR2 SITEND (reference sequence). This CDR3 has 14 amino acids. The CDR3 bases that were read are TGTGCCAGCAGCCCGAGGGGGGGCGCAGAA. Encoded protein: CASSPRGGAE. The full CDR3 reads CASSPRGGAETLYF.

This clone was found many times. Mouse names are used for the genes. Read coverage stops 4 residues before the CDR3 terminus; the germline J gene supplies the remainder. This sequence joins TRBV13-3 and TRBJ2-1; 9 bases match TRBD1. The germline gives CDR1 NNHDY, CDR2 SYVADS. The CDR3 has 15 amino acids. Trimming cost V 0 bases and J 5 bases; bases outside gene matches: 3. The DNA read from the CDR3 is TGTGCCAGCAGTGATGACCGGGACAGGGATGCT. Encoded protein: CASSDDRDRDA. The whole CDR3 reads CASSDDRDRDAEQFF.

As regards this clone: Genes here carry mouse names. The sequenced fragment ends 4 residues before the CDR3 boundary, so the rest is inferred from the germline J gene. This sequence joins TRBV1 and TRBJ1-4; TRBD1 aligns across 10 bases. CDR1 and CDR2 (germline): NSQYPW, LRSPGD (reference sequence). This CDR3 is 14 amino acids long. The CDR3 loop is CTCRGQGRPERLFF. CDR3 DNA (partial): TGCACCTGCAGGGGACAGGGGAGGCCCGAA.

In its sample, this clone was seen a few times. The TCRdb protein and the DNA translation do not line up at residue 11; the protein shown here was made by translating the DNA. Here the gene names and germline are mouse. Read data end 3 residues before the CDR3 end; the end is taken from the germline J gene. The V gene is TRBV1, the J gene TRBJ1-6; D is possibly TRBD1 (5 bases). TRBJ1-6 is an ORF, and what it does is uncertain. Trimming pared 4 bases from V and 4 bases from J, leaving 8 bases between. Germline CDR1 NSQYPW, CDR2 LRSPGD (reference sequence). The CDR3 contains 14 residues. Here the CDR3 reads CTCSGGTYNSPLYF. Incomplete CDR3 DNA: TGCACCTGCAGTGGGGGGACTTATAATTCGCCC.